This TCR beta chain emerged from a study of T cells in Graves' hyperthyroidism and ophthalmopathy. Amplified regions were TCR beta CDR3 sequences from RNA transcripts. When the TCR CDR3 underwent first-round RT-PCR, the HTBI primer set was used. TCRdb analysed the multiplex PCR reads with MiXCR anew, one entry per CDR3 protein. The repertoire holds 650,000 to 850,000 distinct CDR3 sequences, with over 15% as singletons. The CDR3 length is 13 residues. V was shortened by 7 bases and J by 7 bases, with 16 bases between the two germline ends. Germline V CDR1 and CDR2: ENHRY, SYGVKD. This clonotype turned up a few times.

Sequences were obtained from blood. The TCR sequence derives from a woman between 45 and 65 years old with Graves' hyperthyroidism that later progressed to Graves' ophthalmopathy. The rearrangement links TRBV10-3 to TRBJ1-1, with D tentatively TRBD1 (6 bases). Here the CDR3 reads CAITMTQGLEAFF. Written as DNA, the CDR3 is TGTGCCATCACCATGACCCAGGGGCTTGAAGCTTTCTTT.